The 15 T cell receptor beta chains below come from one sample, sequenced in a study of human T cells and chemical hapten exposure. Stated time point: patch test 3, about 24 weeks after DPC sensitization. As for treatment: therapeutic diphenylcyclopropenone sensitization with weekly scalp DPC. Using its own MiXCR run on the RACE reads, TCRdb lists one record per CDR3 protein. Of approximately 71,000 distinct CDR3 sequences in the sample, approximately 12% were seen once. Here the sequenced sample was whole blood, taken in connection with sensitization to the hapten diphenylcyclopropenone (DPC). The source of these receptors is a woman in her fifties or sixties with alopecia areata. Some clones in this sample may be carry-over from other donors' samples.

This clonotype has only a few counts. J is TRBJ1-1 and V is TRBV6-6, with a weak D call TRBD1 (6 bases). CDR3 length: 14 amino acids. Trimming pared 7 bases from V and 2 bases from J, leaving 14 bases between. Germline CDR1 is MNHNY and CDR2 is SVGAGI (reference sequence). For the CDR3, the DNA is TGTGCCAGCACGCGGGGGGGGCGTAACACTGAAGCTTTCTTT. Translated, it gives CASTRGGRNTEAFF.

This clonotype was observed a handful of times. The chain is built from TRBV11-2 and TRBJ1-2; TRBD1 is a possible D gene (5 bases). CDR1 SGHAT and CDR2 FQNNGV come from the germline V gene. CDR3 length: 13 residues. The germline V and J ends were trimmed by 3 bases and 6 bases, with 11 bases remaining between them. CDR3 nucleotides: TGTGCCAGCAGCTTCCGGGGGACCGATGGCTACACCTTC. It codes for CASSFRGTDGYTF.

The chain employs TRBV4-3 and TRBJ1-1; D not resolved. CDR1 and CDR2 (germline): LGHNA, YSLEER. Trimming left V 3 bases short and J 0 bases short, with 5 bases between. This CDR3 spans 13 amino acids. The CDR3 nucleotides are TGCGCCAGCAGCCAGTATATGAACACTGAAGCTTTCTTT. Its translation is CASSQYMNTEAFF.

The V call is TRBV28, the J call TRBJ2-7; no reliable D call. From germline, CDR1 is MDHEN and CDR2 SYDVKM. The CDR3 consists of 12 residues. Trimming removed 3 bases from V and 7 bases from J, with 10 bases in between. Written as DNA, the CDR3 is TGTGCCAGCAGTTTTGGTCTCTATGAGCAGTACTTC. Translated, it gives CASSFGLYEQYF.

This clonotype was seen ten or more times. The V call is TRBV11-2, the J call TRBJ2-4; D gene ambiguous. The germline V gene has CDR1 SGHAT and CDR2 FQNNGV. This CDR3 contains 14 residues. V dropped 4 bases and J dropped 3 bases, with 10 bases sitting between them. This CDR3 is CASSWPRYKNIQYF. CDR3 coding DNA: TGTGCCAGCAGCTGGCCCAGATACAAAAACATTCAGTACTTC.

The chain has TRBV5-6 and TRBJ2-7, with 9 nucleotides matching TRBD1. The V gene end was trimmed by 2 bases and the J gene end by 5 bases; junction bases not matched to a gene: 8. Germline CDR1 and CDR2: SGHDT and YYEEEE. CDR3 size: 15 residues. The CDR3 is CASSFSGTGSHEQYF. The DNA for the CDR3 is TGTGCCAGCAGCTTCTCCGGGACAGGGAGCCACGAGCAGTACTTC.

The chain couples TRBV28 to TRBJ1-5; no clear D gene. V lost 5 bases and J 6 bases, leaving 11 bases between the germline ends. The CDR3 is 13 residues long. CDR1 and CDR2 (germline): MDHEN, SYDVKM. The DNA for the CDR3 is TGTGCCAGCAGTGAGGTCCGGGGTCAGCCCCAGCATTTT. Translated: CASSEVRGQPQHF.

This clonotype was seen many times. The chain recombines TRBV20-1 with TRBJ1-1, with D maybe TRBD1 (5 bases). The germline V and J ends were trimmed by 6 bases and 0 bases, with 17 bases remaining between them. The CDR3 runs 15 residues. Germline V gene data show CDR1 as DFQATT and CDR2 as SNEGSKA (reference sequence). CDR3 nucleotides: TGCAGTGCCAGGTTGAGGGGACTTCTGAACACTGAAGCTTTCTTT. Protein product: CSARLRGLLNTEAFF.

This clonotype was picked up many times. The rearrangement links TRBV5-5 to TRBJ1-1, with D possibly TRBD1 on 5 matching bases. This CDR3 contains 14 residues. Germline lookup yields CDR1 SGHKS and CDR2 YYEKEE (reference sequence). Trimming shortened V by 4 bases and J by 2 bases, and 12 bases separated the two germline ends. The chain's CDR3 is CASSPGAKNTEAFF. CDR3 sequence (DNA): TGTGCCAGCAGCCCTGGGGCCAAAAACACTGAAGCTTTCTTT.

This clonotype was counted at least ten times. This chain joins TRBV18 and TRBJ1-1; D is unclear. The germline V and J ends were trimmed by 5 bases and 0 bases, with 10 bases remaining between them. This CDR3 is 14 amino acids long. Germline lookup yields CDR1 KGHSH and CDR2 LQKENI. As DNA, the CDR3 is TGTGCCAGCTCAGGGGTAGGGCTGAACACTGAAGCTTTCTTT. It codes for CASSGVGLNTEAFF.

Comment on this clonotype: A junction boundary mismatches the germline segment, possibly from a read error. The chain couples TRBV19 to TRBJ1-6; 8 nucleotides match TRBD1. Germline V gives CDR1 LNHDA, CDR2 SQIVND (reference sequence). This CDR3 is built from 15 residues. CDR3 in amino acids: CASRTGPEMGSPLPF. The CDR3 coding sequence is TGTGCCAGCCGGACAGGGCCCGAGATGGGATCACCCCTCCCCTTT. The full variable domain, its missing parts supplied by reference TRBV19 and TRBJ1-6, is DGGITQSPKYLFRKEGQNVTLSCEQNLNHDAMYWYRQDPGQGLRLIYYSQIVNDFQKGDIAEGYSVSREKKESFPLTVTSAQKNPTAFYLCASRTGPEMGSPLPFGNGTRLTVT.

This clonotype was detected only a few times. V gene TRBV6-6 combines with J gene TRBJ1-1; D unclear. This CDR3 is 16 amino acids long. The V gene lost 5 bases and the J gene lost 6 bases, with 22 bases spanning the gap. Per the germline V gene, CDR1 is MNHNY and CDR2 is SVGAGI (reference sequence). The CDR3 here is CASSTTSIASRAEAFF. In DNA form, the CDR3 reads TGTGCCAGCAGTACCACATCCATCGCCTCTAGGGCTGAAGCTTTCTTT.

This clonotype was counted between two and nine times. This chain joins TRBV29-1 and TRBJ2-3; 9 bases agree with TRBD1. CDR3 length: 14 amino acids. J lost 2 bases, V lost 7 bases, and 7 bases had no gene match. Germline V gives CDR1 SQVTM, CDR2 ANQGSEA. The CDR3 loop is CSGRDRAPTDTQYF. CDR3 DNA sequence: TGCAGCGGCCGGGACAGGGCGCCCACAGATACGCAGTATTTT.

Many counts were recorded for this clonotype. This CDR3 reads CASSLGVAGQGTEAFF. DNA of the CDR3: TGCGCCAGCAGCCTCGGAGTAGCGGGGCAAGGAACTGAAGCTTTCTTT. The V and J genes are TRBV5-1 and TRBJ1-1; a possible D gene is TRBD1 (5 bases). Trimming removed 4 bases at V and 5 bases at J, with 21 bases between. CDR3 size: 16 residues. From germline, CDR1 is SGHRS and CDR2 YFSETQ.

In this sample, this clonotype turned up many times. In nucleotides, the CDR3 is TGCGCCAGCAGCTTGCAAGGAGAAAGGACCGGGGAGCTGTTTTTT. As protein: CASSLQGERTGELFF. The chain recombines TRBV5-1 with TRBJ2-2; D gene ambiguous. V gave up 1 base and J gave up 5 bases, with 12 bases separating them. The germline CDR1 and CDR2 sequences are SGHRS and YFSETQ. The CDR3 is made up of 15 amino acids.